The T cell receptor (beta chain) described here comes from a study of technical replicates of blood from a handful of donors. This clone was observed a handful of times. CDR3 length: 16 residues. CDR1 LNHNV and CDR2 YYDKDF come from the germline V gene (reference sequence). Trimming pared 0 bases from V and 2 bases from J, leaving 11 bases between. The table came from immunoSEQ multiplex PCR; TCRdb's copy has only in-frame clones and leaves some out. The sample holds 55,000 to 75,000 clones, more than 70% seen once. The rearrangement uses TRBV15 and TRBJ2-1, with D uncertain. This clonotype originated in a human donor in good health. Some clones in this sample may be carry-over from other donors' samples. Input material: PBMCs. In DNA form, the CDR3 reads TGTGCCACCAGCAGAGATCGAGTTTCTACCTACAATGAGCAGTTCTTC. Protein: CATSRDRVSTYNEQFF.